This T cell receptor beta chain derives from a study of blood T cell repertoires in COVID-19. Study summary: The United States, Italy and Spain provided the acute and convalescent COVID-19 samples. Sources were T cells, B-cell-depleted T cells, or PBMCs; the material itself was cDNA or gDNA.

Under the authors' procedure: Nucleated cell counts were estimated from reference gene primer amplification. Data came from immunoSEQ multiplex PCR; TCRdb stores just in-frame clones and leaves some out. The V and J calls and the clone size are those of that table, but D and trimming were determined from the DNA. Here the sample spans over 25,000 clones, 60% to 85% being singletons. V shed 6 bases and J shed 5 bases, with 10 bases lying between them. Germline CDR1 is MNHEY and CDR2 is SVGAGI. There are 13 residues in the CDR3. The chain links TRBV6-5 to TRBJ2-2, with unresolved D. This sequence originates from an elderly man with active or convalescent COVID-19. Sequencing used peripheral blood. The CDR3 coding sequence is TGTGCCAGCAGAGAGTTTTGGACCGGGGAGCTGTTTTTT. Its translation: CASREFWTGELFF.